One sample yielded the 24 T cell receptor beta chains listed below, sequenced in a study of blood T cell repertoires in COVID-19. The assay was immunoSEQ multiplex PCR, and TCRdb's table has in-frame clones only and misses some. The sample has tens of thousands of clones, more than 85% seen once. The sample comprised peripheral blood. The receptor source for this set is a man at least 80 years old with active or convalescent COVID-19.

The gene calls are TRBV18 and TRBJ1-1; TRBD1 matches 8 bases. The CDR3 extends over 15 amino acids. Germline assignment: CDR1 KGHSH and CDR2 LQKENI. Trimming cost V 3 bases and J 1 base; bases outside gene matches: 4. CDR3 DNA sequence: TGTGCCAGCTCACCCCCGACAGGGGCGAACACTGAAGCTTTCTTT. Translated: CASSPPTGANTEAFF.

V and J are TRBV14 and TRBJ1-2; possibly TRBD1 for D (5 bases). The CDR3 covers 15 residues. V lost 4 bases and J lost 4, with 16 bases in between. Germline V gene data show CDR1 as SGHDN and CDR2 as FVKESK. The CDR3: CASSLNPGLGYGYTF. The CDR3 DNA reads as TGTGCCAGCAGCCTTAATCCGGGACTGGGCTATGGCTACACCTTC.

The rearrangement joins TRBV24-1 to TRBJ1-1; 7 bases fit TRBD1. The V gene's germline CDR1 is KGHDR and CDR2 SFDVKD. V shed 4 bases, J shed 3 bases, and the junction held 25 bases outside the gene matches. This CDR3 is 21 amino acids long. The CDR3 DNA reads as TGTGCCACCAGTGACTCTCCCTACGCCGGGACAGCAAACCTACTGGACACTGAAGCTTTCTTT. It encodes CATSDSPYAGTANLLDTEAFF.

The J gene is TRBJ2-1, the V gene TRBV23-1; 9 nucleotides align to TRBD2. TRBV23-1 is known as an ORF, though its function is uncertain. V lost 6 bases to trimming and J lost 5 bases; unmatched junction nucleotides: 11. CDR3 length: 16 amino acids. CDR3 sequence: CASSRIERGANNEQFF. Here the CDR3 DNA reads TGCGCCAGCAGCCGCATTGAGCGGGGGGCTAACAATGAGCAGTTCTTC.

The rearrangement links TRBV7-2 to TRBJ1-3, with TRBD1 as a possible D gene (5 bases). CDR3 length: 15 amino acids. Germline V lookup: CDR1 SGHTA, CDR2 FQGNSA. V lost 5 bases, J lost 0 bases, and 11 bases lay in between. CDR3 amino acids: CASSPNGGSGNTIYF. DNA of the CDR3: TGTGCCAGCAGCCCGAACGGGGGCTCTGGAAACACCATATATTTT.

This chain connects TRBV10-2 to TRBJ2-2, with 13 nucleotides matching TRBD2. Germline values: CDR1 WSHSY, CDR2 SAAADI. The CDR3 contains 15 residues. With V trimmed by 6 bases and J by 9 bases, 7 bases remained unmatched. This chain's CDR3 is CASSWGLAGSRELFF. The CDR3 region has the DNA TGCGCCAGCAGCTGGGGACTAGCGGGGAGCAGGGAGCTGTTTTTT.

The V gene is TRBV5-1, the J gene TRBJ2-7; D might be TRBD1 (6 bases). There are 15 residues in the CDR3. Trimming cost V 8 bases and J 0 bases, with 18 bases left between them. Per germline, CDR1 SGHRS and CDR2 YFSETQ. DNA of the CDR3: TGCGCCAGTCCCCGGGACAACATCCACTCCTACGAGCAGTACGTC. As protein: CASPRDNIHSYEQYV.

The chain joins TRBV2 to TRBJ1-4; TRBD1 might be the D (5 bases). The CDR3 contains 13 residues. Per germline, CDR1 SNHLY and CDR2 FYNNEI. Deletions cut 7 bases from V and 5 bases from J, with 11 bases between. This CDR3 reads CASIQGRNEKLFF. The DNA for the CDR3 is TGTGCCAGCATCCAGGGCCGAAATGAAAAACTGTTTTTT.

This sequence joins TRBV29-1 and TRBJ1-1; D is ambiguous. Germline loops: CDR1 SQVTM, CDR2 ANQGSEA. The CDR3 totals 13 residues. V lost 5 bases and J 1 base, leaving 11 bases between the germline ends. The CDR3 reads CSVRHAENTEAFF. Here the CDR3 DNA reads TGCAGCGTTAGACATGCAGAGAACACTGAAGCTTTCTTT.

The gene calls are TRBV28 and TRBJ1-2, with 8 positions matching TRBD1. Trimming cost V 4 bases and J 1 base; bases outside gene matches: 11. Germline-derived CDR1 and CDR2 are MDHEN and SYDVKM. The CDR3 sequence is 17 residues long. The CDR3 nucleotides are TGTGCCAGCAGTTCCCCTAGGACAGGGCGAATTAACTATGGCTACACCTTC. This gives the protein CASSSPRTGRINYGYTF.

The CDR3 here is CASSDYDTQYF. The CDR3 bases are TGTGCCAGTAGTGACTACGATACGCAGTATTTT. This chain connects TRBV19 to TRBJ2-3, with D tentatively TRBD2 (5 bases). The CDR3 extends over 11 amino acids. In germline, CDR1 is LNHDA, CDR2 SQIVND (reference sequence). Trimming removed 5 bases at V and 6 bases at J, with 6 bases between.

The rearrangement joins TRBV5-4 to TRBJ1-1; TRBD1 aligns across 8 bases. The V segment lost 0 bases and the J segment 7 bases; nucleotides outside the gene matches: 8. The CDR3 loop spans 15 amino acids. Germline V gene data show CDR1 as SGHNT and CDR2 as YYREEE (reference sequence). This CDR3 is CASSLGSGGADEAFF. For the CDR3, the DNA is TGTGCCAGCAGCTTGGGATCAGGGGGCGCGGATGAAGCTTTCTTT.

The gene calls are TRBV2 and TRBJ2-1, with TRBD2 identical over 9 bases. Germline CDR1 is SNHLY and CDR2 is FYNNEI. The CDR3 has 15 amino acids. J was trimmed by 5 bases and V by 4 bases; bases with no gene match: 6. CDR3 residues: CASSAWQRGDNEQFF. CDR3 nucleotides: TGTGCCAGCAGTGCTTGGCAGCGGGGGGACAATGAGCAGTTCTTC.

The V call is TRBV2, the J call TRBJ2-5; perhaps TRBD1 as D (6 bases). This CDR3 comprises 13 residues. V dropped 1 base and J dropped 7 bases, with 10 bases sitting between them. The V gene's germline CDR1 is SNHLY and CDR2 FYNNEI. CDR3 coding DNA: TGTGCCAGCAGTGAAGGACAGGTGGGGACCCAGTACTTC. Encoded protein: CASSEGQVGTQYF.

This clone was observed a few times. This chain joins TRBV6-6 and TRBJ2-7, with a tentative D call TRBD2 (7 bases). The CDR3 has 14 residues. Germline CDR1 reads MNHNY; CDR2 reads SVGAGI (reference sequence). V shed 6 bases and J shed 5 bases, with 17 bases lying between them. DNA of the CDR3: TGTGCCAGCAGCCTCTCGGGGGGCCGACACGAGCAGTACGTC. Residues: CASSLSGGRHEQYV.

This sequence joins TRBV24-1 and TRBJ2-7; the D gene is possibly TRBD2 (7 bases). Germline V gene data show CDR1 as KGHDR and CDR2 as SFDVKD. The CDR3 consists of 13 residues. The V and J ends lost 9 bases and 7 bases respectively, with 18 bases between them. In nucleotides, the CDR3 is TGTGCCACCCAGGGGCGGGAGATGAGGGAGCAGTACGTC. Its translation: CATQGREMREQYV.

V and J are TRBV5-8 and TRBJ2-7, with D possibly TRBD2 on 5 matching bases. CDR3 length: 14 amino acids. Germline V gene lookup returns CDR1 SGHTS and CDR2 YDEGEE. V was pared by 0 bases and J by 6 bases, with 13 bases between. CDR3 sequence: CASSLEPGNREQYV. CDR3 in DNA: TGTGCCAGCAGCTTGGAGCCGGGGAACCGCGAGCAGTACGTC.

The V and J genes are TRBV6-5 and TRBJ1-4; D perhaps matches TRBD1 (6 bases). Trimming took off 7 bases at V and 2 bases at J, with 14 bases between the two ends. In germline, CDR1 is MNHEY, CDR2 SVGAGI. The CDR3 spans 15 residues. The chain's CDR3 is CASMLVTGTNEKLFF. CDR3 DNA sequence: TGTGCCAGCATGTTGGTGACAGGCACTAATGAAAAACTGTTTTTT.

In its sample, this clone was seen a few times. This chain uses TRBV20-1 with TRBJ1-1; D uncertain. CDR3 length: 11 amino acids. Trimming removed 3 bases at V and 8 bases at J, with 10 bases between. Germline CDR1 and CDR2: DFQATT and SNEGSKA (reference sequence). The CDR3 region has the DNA TGCAGTGCTAGGACCTCGGGGGAAGCTTTCTTT. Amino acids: CSARTSGEAFF.

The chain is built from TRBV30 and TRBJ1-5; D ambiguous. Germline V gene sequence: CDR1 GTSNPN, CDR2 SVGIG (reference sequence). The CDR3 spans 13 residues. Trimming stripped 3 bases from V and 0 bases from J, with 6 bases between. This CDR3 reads CAWSPGSNQPQHF. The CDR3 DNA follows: TGTGCCTGGAGCCCCGGTAGCAATCAGCCCCAGCATTTT.

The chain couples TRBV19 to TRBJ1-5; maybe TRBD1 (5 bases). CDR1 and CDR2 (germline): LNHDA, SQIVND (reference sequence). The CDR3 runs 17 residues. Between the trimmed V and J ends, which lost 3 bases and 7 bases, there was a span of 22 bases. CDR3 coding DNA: TGTGCCAGTAGTATCAGGCAGGGAATGGGGCATGGGCAGCCCCAGCATTTT. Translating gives CASSIRQGMGHGQPQHF.

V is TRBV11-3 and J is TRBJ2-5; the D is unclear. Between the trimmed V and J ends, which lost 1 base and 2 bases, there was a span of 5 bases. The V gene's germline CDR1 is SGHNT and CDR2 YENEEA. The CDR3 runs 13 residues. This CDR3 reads CASSLVSQETQYF. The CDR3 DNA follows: TGTGCCAGCAGCTTAGTTTCTCAAGAGACCCAGTACTTC.

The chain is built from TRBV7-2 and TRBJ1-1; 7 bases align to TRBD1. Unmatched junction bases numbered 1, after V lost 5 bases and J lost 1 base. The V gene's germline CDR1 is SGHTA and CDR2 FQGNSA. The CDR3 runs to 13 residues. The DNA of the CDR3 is TGTGCCAGCAGCCGACAGGGGAACACTGAAGCTTTCTTT. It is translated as CASSRQGNTEAFF.

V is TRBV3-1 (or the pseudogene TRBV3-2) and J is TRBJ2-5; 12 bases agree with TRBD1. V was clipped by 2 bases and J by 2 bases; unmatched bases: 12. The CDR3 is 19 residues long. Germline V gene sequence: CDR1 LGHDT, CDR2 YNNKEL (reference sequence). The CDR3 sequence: CASSQHPGQGAGRQETQYF. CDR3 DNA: TGTGCCAGCAGCCAACACCCGGGACAGGGGGCAGGGAGACAAGAGACCCAGTACTTC.